Presented here are 19 T cell receptor beta chains from one specimen sequenced in a study of regulatory T cells in long-lasting Graves disease. Time point meaning: newly diagnosed GD, antithyroid drugs for less than 3 months. PBMC RNA served as the TCR library source. Arm-PCR of CDR3 regions with iRepertoire HTBI primers generated TCR beta libraries. In TCRdb, the multiplex PCR reads were re-called with MiXCR into one record per CDR3 protein. The table shows about 200,000 distinct CDR3 sequences, with less than 20% occurring only once. The same data also contributed to another study, on T cells in Graves' hyperthyroidism and ophthalmopathy.

The sample was peripheral blood mononuclear cells (PBMCs), taken at new diagnosis, from a patient treated with antithyroid drugs. The receptors stem from a woman aged 25 to 39 with Graves disease.

This clonotype was observed many times. V gene TRBV9 combines with J gene TRBJ2-7; a possible D gene is TRBD1 (8 bases). The V and J ends lost 5 bases and 5 bases respectively, with 17 bases between them. The germline V gene encodes CDR1 SGDLS and CDR2 YYNGEE. This CDR3 spans 14 amino acids. CDR3 amino acids: CASSLTGAGDEQYF. The CDR3 nucleotides read TGTGCCAGCAGTTTGACAGGGGCGGGGGACGAGCAGTACTTC. The full variable domain, its missing parts supplied by reference TRBV9 and TRBJ2-7, is DSGVTQTPKHLITATGQRVTLRCSPRSGDLSVYWYQQSLDQGLQFLIQYYNGEERAKGNILERFSAQQFPDLHSELNLSSLELGDSALYFCASSLTGAGDEQYFGPGTRLTVT.

This clonotype was observed once. A far larger clone lies a single base away; this is likely a read error. The chain joins TRBV11-2 to TRBJ2-1; D could derive from TRBD1 or TRBD2 (6 bases each). CDR1 SGHAT and CDR2 FQNNGV come from the germline V gene. The CDR3 consists of 15 residues. V shed 5 bases and J shed 4 bases, with 15 bases lying between them. The CDR3 nucleotides are TGTGCCAGCAGCGCCCAGGGGCTAGCGTACAATGAGCAGTTCTTC. Residues: CASSAQGLAYNEQFF.

This clonotype was seen ten or more times. The J gene is TRBJ1-2, the V gene TRBV5-5, with D possibly matching TRBD1 (5 bases). This CDR3 is 14 amino acids long. V lost 4 bases, J lost 4 bases, and 14 bases lay in between. Germline CDR1 SGHKS, CDR2 YYEKEE (reference sequence). The CDR3 sequence is CASSLRRGTYGYTF. Here the CDR3 DNA reads TGTGCCAGCAGCCTGAGACGCGGGACCTATGGCTACACCTTC.

This clonotype has ten or more counts. The CDR3 region is CASSLWVGNSPLHF. The DNA of the CDR3 is TGCGCCAGCAGCTTGTGGGTTGGCAATTCACCCCTCCACTTT. The rearrangement links TRBV5-1 to TRBJ1-6; no firm D call. The ends were cut back, 1 base at V and 7 bases at J, with 9 bases in the middle. This CDR3 region has 14 residues. The germline V gene encodes CDR1 SGHRS and CDR2 YFSETQ.

This clonotype has ten or more counts. The CDR3 spells CASSLGPRTSGDYEQYF. The CDR3 DNA sequence: TGCGCCAGCAGCTTGGGTCCTCGGACTAGCGGGGACTACGAGCAGTACTTC. This rearrangement joins TRBV5-1 to TRBJ2-7, with TRBD2 identical over 12 bases. V gave up 0 bases and J gave up 3 bases; unmatched junction bases: 7. The CDR3 totals 17 residues. The germline CDR1 and CDR2 sequences are SGHRS and YFSETQ.

The sample holds many counts of this clonotype. Germline is not matched at one junction end, which may reflect a read error. The chain employs TRBV7-3 and TRBJ2-1, with TRBD1 as a possible D gene (5 bases). Germline V gene sequence: CDR1 SGHTA, CDR2 FQGTGA. This CDR3 region has 12 residues. The CDR3 sequence is CASSLGAGEQFF. As DNA, the CDR3 is TGTGCTAGCAGCTTAGGGGCAGGCGAGCAGTTCTTC.

This clonotype was recorded many times. The chain's CDR3 is CASSHPGLAGGPHNEQFF. CDR3 sequence (DNA): TGTGCCAGCAGCCATCCTGGACTAGCGGGGGGGCCCCACAATGAGCAGTTCTTC. The V and J genes are TRBV3-1 and TRBJ2-1, with TRBD2 matching over 15 bases. This CDR3 contains 18 residues. The germline gives CDR1 LGHDT, CDR2 YNNKEL (reference sequence). Unmatched junction bases numbered 8, after V lost 3 bases and J lost 5 bases.

This clonotype appeared many times. The genes are TRBV30 and TRBJ2-7; D not resolved. There are 11 residues in the CDR3. In germline, CDR1 is GTSNPN, CDR2 SVGIG (reference sequence). Between the trimmed V and J ends, which lost 3 bases and 3 bases, there was a span of 6 bases. CDR3 coding DNA: TGTGCCTGGAGGCTTCTCTACGAGCAGTACTTC. Residues: CAWRLLYEQYF. Complete variable domain (other parts from reference TRBV30 and TRBJ2-7): SQTIHQWPATLVQPVGSPLSLECTVEGTSNPNLYWYRQAAGRGLQLLFYSVGIGQISSEVPQNLSASRPQDRQFILSSKKLLLSDSGFYLCAWRLLYEQYFGPGTRLTVT.

This clonotype was detected many times. The chain couples TRBV6-5 to TRBJ1-1; 12 bases are a match to TRBD1. The CDR3 loop spans 18 amino acids. Germline CDR1 and CDR2: MNHEY and SVGAGI. With 0 bases clipped from V and 3 bases from J, the junction kept 8 bases outside the gene matches. The CDR3 DNA is TGTGCCAGCAGTTACTCACGGCGGGACAGGGGGCATGACACTGAAGCTTTCTTT. Its protein product is CASSYSRRDRGHDTEAFF.

This clonotype was seen repeatedly, ten times or more. The chain carries TRBV30 and TRBJ1-2; perhaps TRBD1 as D (5 bases). Germline V gene lookup returns CDR1 GTSNPN and CDR2 SVGIG (reference sequence). CDR3 length: 18 residues. V was cut by 2 bases and J by 2 bases, with 24 bases left in between. The CDR3 sequence is CAWSPPGDSWGKNYGYTF. The DNA of the CDR3 is TGTGCCTGGAGTCCCCCGGGGGACTCATGGGGAAAGAACTATGGCTACACCTTC.

This clonotype occurred a few times. The chain joins TRBV14 to TRBJ2-5; D may match TRBD1 or TRBD2 (5 bases each). The CDR3 is made up of 17 amino acids. The germline V gene has CDR1 SGHDN and CDR2 FVKESK. The germline V and J ends were trimmed by 4 bases and 5 bases, with 23 bases remaining between them. The CDR3 nucleotides are TGTGCCAGCAGCCCCTACGAGCTGGACGGGGCCGTGGAGACCCAGTACTTC. Encoded protein: CASSPYELDGAVETQYF.

At least ten counts were recorded for this clonotype. The genes are TRBV5-1 and TRBJ2-7, with 12 bases matching TRBD1. Germline lookup yields CDR1 SGHRS and CDR2 YFSETQ. This CDR3 has 19 amino acids. V gave up 1 base and J gave up 2 bases; unmatched junction bases: 13. In DNA, the CDR3 is TGCGCCAGCAGCTTGTGGCGGGACAGGGGGCGCGAGACCCCCTACGAGCAGTACTTC. Protein: CASSLWRDRGRETPYEQYF.

This clonotype was counted at least ten times. The DNA for the CDR3 is TGTGCCAGCAGCCCCCCGGGACTGACGGCTAGTGGCTACACCTTC. Translating it yields CASSPPGLTASGYTF. V is TRBV7-8 and J is TRBJ1-2; D might be TRBD1 (5 bases). The V gene's germline CDR1 is SGHVS and CDR2 FQNEAQ. Between the trimmed V and J ends, which lost 5 bases and 7 bases, there was a span of 20 bases. The CDR3 covers 15 residues.

This clonotype was seen a few times. The V and J genes are TRBV9 and TRBJ2-3; D not certain. Germline CDR1 is SGDLS and CDR2 is YYNGEE. There are 12 residues in the CDR3. V lost 4 bases to trimming and J lost 4 bases, with 7 bases between them. CDR3 bases: TGTGCCAGCAGCCCTGACTCAGATACGCAGTATTTT. It codes for CASSPDSDTQYF.

This clonotype was found many times. The chain combines TRBV7-9 with TRBJ2-1; D ambiguous. The germline gives CDR1 SEHNR, CDR2 FQNEAQ (reference sequence). CDR3 length equals 14 residues. Trimming removed 5 bases from V and 5 bases from J, with 13 bases in between. CDR3 nucleotides: TGTGCCAGCAGCATTGGGGTAGTAGACAATGAGCAGTTCTTC. This codes for CASSIGVVDNEQFF.

At least ten counts were recorded for this clonotype. This chain joins TRBV27 and TRBJ1-2; D gene ambiguous. The V gene's germline CDR1 is MNHEY and CDR2 SMNVEV (reference sequence). The CDR3 has 13 residues. Trimming took 3 bases from V and 7 from J, leaving 12 bases between them. The CDR3 region has the DNA TGTGCCAGCAGTTTCTCCCGGACTGTTGGCTACACCTTC. Its translation is CASSFSRTVGYTF.

This clonotype was counted ten times or more. The gene calls are TRBV12-3 or TRBV12-4 and TRBJ1-3; tentatively, D is TRBD1 (5 bases). Trimming pared 2 bases from V and 0 bases from J, leaving 11 bases between. The CDR3 extends over 16 amino acids. DNA of the CDR3: TGTGCCAGCAGTTTAACAGGAGGGATCTCTGGAAACACCATATATTTT. This gives the protein CASSLTGGISGNTIYF.

The J gene is TRBJ1-1, the V gene TRBV9; D is ambiguous. Trimming removed 3 bases at V and 1 base at J, with 10 bases between. This CDR3 comprises 14 residues. CDR1 and CDR2 from the germline V gene are SGDLS and YYNGEE. The CDR3 reads CASSALSSNTEAFF. CDR3 nucleotide sequence: TGTGCCAGCAGCGCCCTTTCCTCGAACACTGAAGCTTTCTTT.

This clonotype was detected ten times or more. This chain uses TRBV20-1 with TRBJ1-2, with a weak D call TRBD1 (6 bases). The CDR3 has 15 residues. From germline, CDR1 is DFQATT and CDR2 SNEGSKA (reference sequence). V lost 5 bases and J 7 bases, leaving 23 bases between the germline ends. CDR3 sequence (DNA): TGCAGTGCTGCACTAGAGGGGGGAAGAGTGCCTGGCTACACCTTC. It yields the protein CSAALEGGRVPGYTF.